Shown below are 25 T cell receptor beta chains from a single sample sequenced in a study of blood T cell repertoires in COVID-19. Using immunoSEQ multiplex PCR, the repertoire was profiled, and TCRdb retains in-frame clones only, with some absent. In the table there are under 70,000 clones, 88% of which are singletons. Sequenced material: peripheral blood. Receptor source: a woman in her 70s with acute or convalescent COVID-19.

Here the CDR3 DNA reads TGTGCCAGCTCGTGGGCCGGCAATCAGCCCCAGCATTTT. Protein sequence: CASSWAGNQPQHF. This chain uses TRBV28 with TRBJ1-5; D unclear. The germline V and J ends were trimmed by 8 bases and 2 bases, with 10 bases remaining between them. There are 13 residues in the CDR3. Germline CDR1 reads MDHEN; CDR2 reads SYDVKM.

The V call is TRBV5-1, the J call TRBJ1-1; no definite D call. The CDR3 loop spans 14 amino acids. Germline assignment: CDR1 SGHRS and CDR2 YFSETQ. V dropped 0 bases and J dropped 2 bases, with 8 bases sitting between them. As DNA, the CDR3 is TGCGCCAGCAGCTTGGAAAGCTTTAACACTGAAGCTTTCTTT. Protein sequence: CASSLESFNTEAFF. Filled out from reference TRBV5-1 and TRBJ1-1, the complete variable domain reads KAGVTQTPRYLIKTRGQQVTLSCSPISGHRSVSWYQQTPGQGLQFLFEYFSETQRNKGNFPGRFSGRQFSNSRSEMNVSTLELGDSALYLCASSLESFNTEAFFGQGTRLTVV.

This chain connects TRBV24-1 to TRBJ1-1, with D possibly being TRBD1 (5 bases). Deletions cut 2 bases from V and 0 bases from J, with 9 bases between. Per the germline V gene, CDR1 is KGHDR and CDR2 is SFDVKD. This CDR3 has 15 residues. Written as DNA, the CDR3 is TGTGCCACCAGTGATTCGGCCAGGGTGAACACTGAAGCTTTCTTT. Translating gives CATSDSARVNTEAFF.

The chain has TRBV19 and TRBJ2-2; D perhaps matches TRBD2 (5 bases). Trimming cost V 2 bases and J 5 bases, with 12 bases left between them. Per the germline V gene, CDR1 is LNHDA and CDR2 is SQIVND (reference sequence). This CDR3 region has 15 residues. The CDR3 region has the DNA TGTGCCAGTAGTATAATTGTAGAGCGGACCGGGGAGCTGTTTTTT. It codes for CASSIIVERTGELFF.

The chain recombines TRBV7-2 with TRBJ1-3; D gene uncertain. Trimming took off 4 bases at V and 0 bases at J, with 10 bases between the two ends. CDR3 length: 15 residues. Germline lookup yields CDR1 SGHTA and CDR2 FQGNSA. The CDR3 DNA follows: TGTGCCAGCAGCTCCCAACTGAGCTCTGGAAACACCATATATTTT. Translated, it gives CASSSQLSSGNTIYF.

The chain recombines TRBV5-4 with TRBJ2-1; 11 bases match TRBD2. The trim removed 4 bases at V and 4 bases at J, leaving 4 bases unmatched. Germline CDR1 SGHNT, CDR2 YYREEE (reference sequence). There are 15 residues in the CDR3. CDR3 in amino acids: CASSQTSGAYNEQFF. CDR3 DNA sequence: TGTGCCAGCAGCCAGACTAGCGGGGCGTACAATGAGCAGTTCTTC.

The CDR3 region has the DNA TGTGCCAGCAGCCCGGGGGGGGCCTACAATGAGCAGTTCTTC. Translation gives CASSPGGAYNEQFF. The chain is built from TRBV7-2 and TRBJ2-1, with 8 bases matching TRBD2. The CDR3 loop spans 14 amino acids. V was clipped by 5 bases and J by 2 bases; unmatched bases: 2. Germline V gene sequence: CDR1 SGHTA, CDR2 FQGNSA.

The gene calls are TRBV3-1 (or the pseudogene TRBV3-2) and TRBJ1-5, with D perhaps TRBD1 (5 bases). This CDR3 has 15 amino acids. Trimming removed 3 bases at V and 0 bases at J, with 9 bases between. Germline V lookup: CDR1 LGHDT, CDR2 YNNKEL (reference sequence). The CDR3 DNA reads as TGTGCCAGCAGCCAGGAGGGACTTAGCAATCAGCCCCAGCATTTT. It specifies CASSQEGLSNQPQHF.

This chain links TRBV7-8 with TRBJ1-4, with a possible D match to TRBD1 (5 bases). The CDR3 runs to 13 residues. The V gene lost 8 bases and the J gene lost 5 bases, with 12 bases spanning the gap. Germline V CDR1 and CDR2: SGHVS, FQNEAQ. The CDR3 region has the DNA TGTGCCAGCGGTCCTCAGGGAAATGAAAAACTGTTTTTT. Its translation is CASGPQGNEKLFF.

V gene TRBV18 combines with J gene TRBJ2-5; a possible D gene is TRBD1 (6 bases). This CDR3 contains 11 residues. Looked up from germline, CDR1 is KGHSH and CDR2 is LQKENI. The germline V and J ends were trimmed by 7 bases and 4 bases, with 7 bases remaining between them. CDR3 region: CASLQGETQYF. The CDR3 coding sequence is TGTGCCAGCTTACAGGGAGAGACCCAGTACTTC.

The J gene is TRBJ1-5, the V gene TRBV27; D is unclear. The CDR3 totals 15 residues. The V gene lost 3 bases and the J gene lost 4 bases, with 13 bases spanning the gap. Germline V lookup: CDR1 MNHEY, CDR2 SMNVEV (reference sequence). The CDR3 nucleotides are TGTGCCAGCAGTTTTGACGGACTCCTTAATCAGCCCCAGCATTTT. Encoded protein: CASSFDGLLNQPQHF.

The chain has TRBV2 and TRBJ2-7; TRBD1 aligns across 8 bases. Losses at the gene ends were 6 bases for V and 2 bases for J; bases not matched to a gene: 9. The CDR3 consists of 15 residues. CDR1 is SNHLY and CDR2 is FYNNEI in the germline V gene. The CDR3 region is CASSLQGDSTYEQYF. The CDR3 region has the DNA TGTGCCAGCAGCTTACAGGGGGACAGCACCTACGAGCAGTACTTC.

This clone was counted once. CDR3 in DNA: TGTGCCAGCAGTTTCGGGGGGACTCGAGGCTACACCTTC. As protein: CASSFGGTRGYTF. J is TRBJ1-2 and V is TRBV28; D is perhaps TRBD1 (5 bases). The CDR3 extends over 13 amino acids. Trimming removed 3 bases from V and 8 bases from J, with 13 bases in between. Germline V CDR1 and CDR2: MDHEN, SYDVKM.

The chain combines TRBV3-1 (or the pseudogene TRBV3-2) with TRBJ2-5; 8 bases match TRBD2. V shed 4 bases and J 5 bases; nucleotides not matched to a gene: 12. This CDR3 spans 16 amino acids. Germline values: CDR1 LGHDT, CDR2 YNNKEL (reference sequence). The CDR3 region has the DNA TGTGCCAGCAGCCCAGACCTCGGGAGGGCCGGGGAGACCCAGTACTTC. The encoded protein is CASSPDLGRAGETQYF.

Written as DNA, the CDR3 is TGTGCCAGCAGCTTTTGGACTAGCGGGAAGAATGAGCAGTTCTTC. This sequence encodes CASSFWTSGKNEQFF. This chain uses TRBV7-9 with TRBJ2-1; 12 bases match TRBD2. This CDR3 is built from 15 residues. V shed 3 bases, J shed 7 bases, and the junction held 4 bases outside the gene matches. CDR1 SEHNR and CDR2 FQNEAQ come from the germline V gene (reference sequence).

Here the CDR3 reads CASSPPGGGGAFF. CDR3 in DNA: TGTGCCAGCAGCCCCCCAGGGGGCGGCGGAGCTTTCTTT. V and J are TRBV3-1 (or the pseudogene TRBV3-2) and TRBJ1-1, with 8 nucleotides matching TRBD1. V was pared by 4 bases and J by 10 bases, with 8 bases of the junction left unmatched. CDR3 length: 13 residues. CDR1 LGHDT and CDR2 YNNKEL come from the germline V gene (reference sequence).

This clone was observed a handful of times. The V and J genes are TRBV7-9 and TRBJ1-1; 7 bases map to TRBD1. The CDR3 consists of 14 residues. Per the germline V gene, CDR1 is SEHNR and CDR2 is FQNEAQ (reference sequence). The junction had 3 bases not matched to a gene; V was cut back by 5 bases and J by 0 bases. CDR3 loop: CASSRDSMNTEAFF. In DNA form, the CDR3 reads TGTGCCAGCAGCCGGGACAGCATGAACACTGAAGCTTTCTTT.

The V and J genes are TRBV6-5 and TRBJ2-7; 8 bases map to TRBD2. After removal of 6 bases from V and 3 bases from J, the junction contained 10 bases not matched to a gene. Germline CDR1 is MNHEY and CDR2 is SVGAGI. This CDR3 region has 15 residues. The CDR3 is CASSPKVAGSYEQYF. The CDR3 DNA follows: TGTGCCAGCAGCCCAAAGGTAGCGGGAAGCTACGAGCAGTACTTC.

The V and J genes are TRBV10-3 and TRBJ2-5; 9 bases fit TRBD2. The CDR3 loop spans 15 amino acids. Trimming removed 2 bases from V and 4 bases from J; junction bases left unmatched: 5. The germline V gene encodes CDR1 ENHRY and CDR2 SYGVKD. The CDR3 protein is CAISEVAGVGETQYF. The CDR3 DNA is TGTGCCATCAGTGAGGTAGCGGGAGTCGGAGAGACCCAGTACTTC.

The V gene is TRBV19, the J gene TRBJ1-3, with 9 bases lining up with TRBD1. Germline V gene lookup returns CDR1 LNHDA and CDR2 SQIVND (reference sequence). Trimming cost V 3 bases and J 1 base; bases outside gene matches: 4. The CDR3 runs to 16 residues. The CDR3 DNA reads TGTGCCAGTAGTATCGCACAGGGGGCTTCTGGAAACACCATATATTTT. It codes for CASSIAQGASGNTIYF.

This clone was seen only a few times. This chain joins TRBV7-3 and TRBJ1-6; 9 bases agree with TRBD1. The CDR3 is 15 residues long. Germline assignment: CDR1 SGHTA and CDR2 FQGTGA. After removal of 4 bases from V and 7 bases from J, the junction contained 5 bases not matched to a gene. The CDR3 DNA reads TGTGCCAGCAGCTCCGGGACAGGGCAGAATTCACCCCTCCACTTT. Amino acids: CASSSGTGQNSPLHF.

The rearrangement uses TRBV5-5 and TRBJ1-1, with D unresolved. The CDR3 is made up of 14 amino acids. Trimming left V 0 bases short and J 4 bases short, with 10 bases between. Germline V gives CDR1 SGHKS, CDR2 YYEKEE (reference sequence). This CDR3 reads CASSLGPGSTEAFF. CDR3 DNA sequence: TGTGCCAGCAGCTTGGGGCCCGGGAGCACTGAAGCTTTCTTT.

The chain is built from TRBV7-2 and TRBJ1-5, with 7 bases that match TRBD1. This CDR3 comprises 14 residues. Germline V CDR1 and CDR2: SGHTA, FQGNSA. The junction had 8 bases not matched to a gene; V was cut back by 6 bases and J by 6 bases. CDR3 in amino acids: CASRGTGDSQPQHF. CDR3 coding DNA: TGTGCCAGCAGGGGTACAGGGGATAGTCAGCCCCAGCATTTT.

The V call is TRBV7-6, the J call TRBJ2-4; no definite D call. The germline CDR1 and CDR2 sequences are SGHVS and FNYEAQ. Trimming pared 4 bases from V and 7 bases from J, leaving 17 bases between. The CDR3 totals 15 residues. The CDR3 bases are TGTGCCAGCAGCTCCGGTTTTGAGCGAAACAACATTCAGTACTTC. Amino acids: CASSSGFERNNIQYF.

The chain combines TRBV2 with TRBJ1-5; the D gene is possibly TRBD1 (5 bases). Looked up from germline, CDR1 is SNHLY and CDR2 is FYNNEI. V lost 6 bases and J lost 5, with 14 bases in between. The CDR3 runs 14 residues. CDR3 bases: TGTGCCAGCAGGGCCAGGGTCGGCTATCAGCCCCAGCATTTT. Residues: CASRARVGYQPQHF.